This is a list of T cell receptor beta chains from one sample in a study of T cell responses to AZD1222 COVID-19 vaccine. Repertoires were generated with immunoSEQ multiplex PCR, while TCRdb's copy carries only in-frame clones and drops some. The profile shows 140,000 to 150,000 clones, about 90% of them singletons. The sequenced sample was peripheral blood, obtained 28 days after the second AZD1222 dose. The receptors here all came from an adult who received the AZD1222 COVID-19 vaccine. Each CDR3 is given with its conserved first and last residue. The D gene is left open where the match is weak. Size is stated for part of the rows, as once, few or many counts, or as a class when the clone is expanded.

V: TRBV7-2; J: TRBJ1-3; D: TRBD1; size: once; CDR3: CASSPTGGGNTIYF; DNA: TGTGCCAGCAGCCCGACAGGGGGAGGAAACACCATATATTTT
V: TRBV27; J: TRBJ2-7; D: .; size: .; CDR3: CASSEMQGWYEQYF; DNA: TGTGCCAGCAGTGAGATGCAGGGGTGGTACGAGCAGTACTTC
V: TRBV6-5; J: TRBJ2-7; D: TRBD1; size: .; CDR3: CASRLDRRANEQYF; DNA: TGTGCCAGCAGACTGGACAGGCGAGCCAACGAGCAGTACTTC
V: TRBV27; J: TRBJ1-1; D: .; size: .; CDR3: CASSLWMGGTEAFF; DNA: TGTGCCAGCAGTTTATGGATGGGAGGCACTGAAGCTTTCTTT
V: TRBV6-2/TRBV6-3; J: TRBJ1-1; D: .; size: .; CDR3: CASSYPDRPAEAFF; DNA: TGTGCCAGCAGTTACCCCGACAGGCCAGCTGAAGCTTTCTTT
V: TRBV23-1; J: TRBJ1-1; D: .; size: .; CDR3: CASSPRRSFWVSKAFF; DNA: TGCGCCAGCAGTCCCCGGAGAAGCTTCTGGGTGTCAAAAGCTTTCTTT
V: TRBV19; J: TRBJ2-3; D: .; size: .; CDR3: CASATGLVATDTQYF; DNA: TGTGCCAGTGCGACGGGCCTGGTGGCCACAGATACGCAGTATTTT
V: TRBV30; J: TRBJ2-2; D: .; size: .; CDR3: CAWRDSAGRGITGELFF; DNA: TGTGCCTGGAGAGACTCGGCGGGGCGCGGTATCACCGGGGAGCTGTTTTTT
V: TRBV29-1; J: TRBJ2-5; D: .; size: .; CDR3: CSIRAAGWETQYF; DNA: TGCAGCATCCGGGCCGCAGGTTGGGAGACCCAGTACTTC
V: TRBV27; J: TRBJ1-4; D: .; size: .; CDR3: CASSLSHRANEKLFF; DNA: TGTGCCAGCAGTTTATCGCACAGGGCGAATGAAAAACTGTTTTTT
V: TRBV20-1; J: TRBJ2-7; D: TRBD2; size: few; CDR3: CSAQRGYEQYF; DNA: TGCAGTGCCCAGCGGGGCTACGAGCAGTACTTC
V: TRBV2; J: TRBJ1-2; D: TRBD1; size: .; CDR3: CASRRDRGERGYTF; DNA: TGTGCCAGCAGGAGGGACAGGGGGGAGAGAGGCTACACCTTC
V: TRBV7-9; J: TRBJ1-4; D: .; size: once; CDR3: CASSLMGGPTNEKLFF; DNA: TGTGCCAGCAGCTTAATGGGTGGCCCAACTAATGAAAAACTGTTTTTT
V: TRBV10-3; J: TRBJ2-3; D: .; size: .; CDR3: CAIAGRSTDTQYF; DNA: TGTGCCATTGCAGGGCGTAGCACAGATACGCAGTATTTT
V: TRBV4-1; J: TRBJ2-7; D: TRBD1; size: .; CDR3: CASSQNRGYEQYF; DNA: TGCGCCAGCAGCCAAAACAGGGGCTACGAGCAGTACTTC
V: TRBV19; J: TRBJ2-7; D: .; size: .; CDR3: CASSQGTSYEQYF; DNA: TGTGCCAGTAGTCAGGGAACCTCCTACGAGCAGTACTTC
V: TRBV29-1; J: TRBJ1-2; D: TRBD1; size: .; CDR3: CSGQGDNYGYTF; DNA: TGCAGCGGTCAGGGGGATAACTATGGCTACACCTTC
V: TRBV2; J: TRBJ2-5; D: .; size: .; CDR3: CASIRPGLSETQYF; DNA: TGTGCCAGCATCAGACCAGGGCTTTCAGAGACCCAGTACTTC
V: TRBV12-3/TRBV12-4; J: TRBJ2-7; D: TRBD1; size: .; CDR3: CATVRTGEYEQYF; DNA: TGTGCCACGGTACGGACAGGGGAATACGAGCAGTACTTC
V: TRBV30; J: TRBJ2-7; D: .; size: .; CDR3: CAWRPPGLPYEQYF; DNA: TGTGCCTGGAGGCCCCCCGGCCTTCCGTACGAGCAGTACTTC
V: TRBV5-1; J: TRBJ2-1; D: TRBD2; size: .; CDR3: CASSTPPGLAGGPIEQFF; DNA: TGCGCCAGCAGCACTCCGCCGGGACTAGCGGGGGGCCCTATTGAGCAGTTCTTC
V: TRBV7-3; J: TRBJ2-1; D: TRBD1; size: .; CDR3: CASSPDRTTYNEQFF; DNA: TGTGCCAGCAGCCCGGACAGGACCACCTACAATGAGCAGTTCTTC
V: TRBV28; J: TRBJ2-1; D: .; size: .; CDR3: CASRTGRERHEQFF; DNA: TGTGCCAGCAGGACTGGCAGGGAGAGGCATGAGCAGTTCTTC
V: TRBV2; J: TRBJ2-5; D: TRBD2; size: .; CDR3: CASSEARLAGQETQYF; DNA: TGTGCCAGCAGTGAAGCGAGACTAGCGGGACAAGAGACCCAGTACTTC
V: TRBV6-5; J: TRBJ1-2; D: .; size: .; CDR3: CASSRTLSSFYGYTF; DNA: TGTGCCAGCAGTCGGACGTTATCAAGCTTCTATGGCTACACCTTC
V: TRBV5-1; J: TRBJ1-5; D: TRBD1; size: few; CDR3: CASSKTGDHDPQHF; DNA: TGCGCCAGCAGCAAGACAGGGGATCATGATCCCCAGCATTTT
V: TRBV6-5; J: TRBJ2-3; D: .; size: .; CDR3: CASTYTGNTDTQYF; DNA: TGTGCCAGCACCTATACAGGTAACACAGATACGCAGTATTTT
V: TRBV5-8; J: TRBJ2-1; D: .; size: .; CDR3: CASSVGPMTYNEQFF; DNA: TGTGCCAGCAGCGTGGGACCAATGACATACAATGAGCAGTTCTTC
V: TRBV18; J: TRBJ1-1; D: .; size: .; CDR3: CASSPIRDTEAFF; DNA: TGTGCCAGCTCACCAATTAGGGACACTGAAGCTTTCTTT
V: TRBV6-5; J: TRBJ2-3; D: TRBD2; size: .; CDR3: CASSRAGEADTQYF; DNA: TGTGCCAGCAGTAGAGCGGGAGAGGCAGATACGCAGTATTTT
V: TRBV19; J: TRBJ1-5; D: .; size: .; CDR3: CASNPRQIPNDNQPQHF; DNA: TGTGCCAGTAACCCTCGGCAGATCCCAAACGACAATCAGCCCCAGCATTTT
V: TRBV7-9; J: TRBJ1-3; D: .; size: .; CDR3: CASRAGVSGNTIYF; DNA: TGTGCCAGCAGGGCAGGGGTTTCTGGAAACACCATATATTTT
V: TRBV19; J: TRBJ1-5; D: .; size: .; CDR3: CASSPGGFNQPQHF; DNA: TGTGCCAGTTCGCCCGGGGGGTTCAATCAGCCCCAGCATTTT
V: TRBV7-2; J: TRBJ1-6; D: .; size: once; CDR3: CASSHRTDNSPLHF; DNA: TGTGCCAGCAGCCATCGGACAGATAATTCACCCCTCCACTTT
V: TRBV5-1; J: TRBJ1-1; D: .; size: .; CDR3: CASSFGSLNTEAFF; DNA: TGCGCCAGCAGCTTCGGCAGCTTGAACACTGAAGCTTTCTTT
V: TRBV5-1; J: TRBJ1-6; D: TRBD1; size: .; CDR3: CASSLEDFGQDNSPLHF; DNA: TGCGCCAGCAGCTTGGAGGATTTCGGACAGGATAATTCACCCCTCCACTTT
V: TRBV18; J: TRBJ2-6; D: .; size: .; CDR3: CASSPRSSGANVLTF; DNA: TGTGCCAGCTCACCGAGGAGCTCTGGGGCCAACGTCCTGACTTTC
V: TRBV6-5; J: TRBJ1-1; D: TRBD1; size: .; CDR3: CASSKTGGEAFF; DNA: TGTGCCAGCAGCAAGACAGGGGGTGAAGCTTTCTTT
V: TRBV6-4; J: TRBJ2-3; D: TRBD2; size: medium-sized; CDR3: CASSVAGGTDTQYF; DNA: TGTGCCAGCAGTGTAGCGGGAGGCACAGATACGCAGTATTTT
V: TRBV7-2; J: TRBJ1-1; D: .; size: .; CDR3: CASSSGVGTEAFF; DNA: TGTGCCAGCAGCTCCGGGGTTGGTACTGAAGCTTTCTTT
V: TRBV7-3; J: TRBJ1-6; D: .; size: .; CDR3: CASSLKAASPLHF; DNA: TGTGCCAGCAGCTTAAAGGCAGCTTCACCCCTCCACTTT
V: TRBV7-2; J: TRBJ2-6; D: .; size: .; CDR3: CASSSPPSSGANVLTF; DNA: TGTGCCAGCAGCTCGCCCCCAAGCTCTGGGGCCAACGTCCTGACTTTC
V: TRBV4-1; J: TRBJ1-6; D: .; size: .; CDR3: CASSSGLRETPLHF; DNA: TGCGCCAGCAGCTCCGGACTAAGAGAGACACCCCTCCACTTT
V: TRBV27; J: TRBJ2-5; D: TRBD2; size: .; CDR3: CASSSAGVQETQYF; DNA: TGTGCCAGCAGTTCCGCGGGAGTCCAAGAGACCCAGTACTTC
V: TRBV4-3; J: TRBJ2-1; D: .; size: .; CDR3: CASSQDRAANEQFF; DNA: TGCGCCAGCAGCCAAGATCGCGCGGCCAATGAGCAGTTCTTC
V: TRBV5-1; J: TRBJ2-5; D: TRBD1; size: .; CDR3: CASSRQGSETQYF; DNA: TGCGCCAGCAGTCGACAGGGTAGCGAGACCCAGTACTTC